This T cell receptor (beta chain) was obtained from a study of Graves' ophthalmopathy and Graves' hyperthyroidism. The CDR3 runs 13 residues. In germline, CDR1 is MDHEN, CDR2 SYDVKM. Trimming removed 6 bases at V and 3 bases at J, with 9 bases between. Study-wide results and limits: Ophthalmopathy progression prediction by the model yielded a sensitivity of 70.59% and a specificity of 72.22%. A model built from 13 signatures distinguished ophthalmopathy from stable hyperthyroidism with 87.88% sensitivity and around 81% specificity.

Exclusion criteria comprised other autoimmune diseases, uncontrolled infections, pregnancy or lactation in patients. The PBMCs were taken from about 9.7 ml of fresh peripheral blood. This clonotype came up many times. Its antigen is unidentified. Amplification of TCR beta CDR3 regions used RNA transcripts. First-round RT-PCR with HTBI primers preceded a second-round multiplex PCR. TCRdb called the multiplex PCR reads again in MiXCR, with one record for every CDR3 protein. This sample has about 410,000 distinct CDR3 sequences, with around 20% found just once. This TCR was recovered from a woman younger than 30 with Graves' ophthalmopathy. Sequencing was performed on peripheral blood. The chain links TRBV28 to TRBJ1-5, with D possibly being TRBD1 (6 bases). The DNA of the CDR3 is TGTGCCAGCAGGTGGACAGCCAATCAGCCCCAGCATTTT. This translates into CASRWTANQPQHF. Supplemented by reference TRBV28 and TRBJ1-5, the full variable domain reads DVKVTQSSRYLVKRTGEKVFLECVQDMDHENMFWYRQDPGLGLRLIYFSYDVKMKEKGDIPEGYSVSREKKERFSLILESASTNQTSMYLCASRWTANQPQHFGDGTRLSIL.